These 5 T cell receptor beta chains came from one sample sequenced in a study of T cell repertoires in cytomegalovirus infection. One entry per CDR3 protein results from TCRdb running MiXCR on the reads. The sample shows about 150,000 distinct CDR3 sequences, less than 25% of them seen only once. Source material: PBMCs. The receptor set was obtained from a human donor in good health (CMV status not recorded). Some clones in this sample may be carry-over from other donors' samples.

The rearrangement links TRBV18 to TRBJ2-5, with D maybe TRBD2 (6 bases). There are 14 residues in the CDR3. The germline V and J ends were trimmed by 2 bases and 5 bases, with 12 bases remaining between them. From germline, CDR1 is KGHSH and CDR2 LQKENI. The CDR3 loop reads CASSPEAGRETQYF. For the CDR3, the DNA is TGTGCCAGCTCACCAGAGGCGGGGAGGGAGACCCAGTACTTC.

This clonotype has more than one count but fewer than ten. The rearrangement uses TRBV7-6 and TRBJ2-5, with D unresolved. V lost 5 bases, J lost 0 bases, and 13 bases lay in between. CDR1 is SGHVS, CDR2 FNYEAQ, per germline. The CDR3 spans 15 residues. As DNA, the CDR3 is TGTGCCAGCAGCCAAAACCGGGCCAACCAAGAGACCCAGTACTTC. Translated, it gives CASSQNRANQETQYF.

This clonotype was seen more than once but under ten times. The chain has TRBV28 and TRBJ1-2, with 12 bases that match TRBD1. Losses at the gene ends were 5 bases for V and 0 bases for J; bases not matched to a gene: 7. Germline V gene lookup returns CDR1 MDHEN and CDR2 SYDVKM. The CDR3 has 17 amino acids. CDR3 residues: CASSTGGTGGANYGYTF. The CDR3 DNA follows: TGTGCCAGCAGTACGGGCGGGACAGGGGGCGCTAACTATGGCTACACCTTC.

V is TRBV12-3 or TRBV12-4 and J is TRBJ2-1, with 8 positions matching TRBD1. After removal of 3 bases from V and 6 bases from J, the junction contained 7 bases not matched to a gene. The CDR3 length is 15 residues. This chain's CDR3 is CASSFGTGLRNEQFF. The CDR3 nucleotides are TGTGCCAGCAGTTTCGGGACAGGTCTCCGCAATGAGCAGTTCTTC.

The chain employs TRBV6-5 and TRBJ2-2, with D perhaps TRBD1 (5 bases). The CDR3 has 13 residues. Trimming removed 7 bases from V and 0 bases from J, with 6 bases in between. Germline V gene data show CDR1 as MNHEY and CDR2 as SVGAGI. The CDR3, as DNA: TGTGCCAGCACAGGGCCGAACACCGGGGAGCTGTTTTTT. As protein: CASTGPNTGELFF.